This T cell receptor (beta chain) originates from a study of T cell responses to AZD1222 COVID-19 vaccine. Study-level background: Analysis merged second doses at about 4 or about 12 weeks.

Whole-study results and caveats: Only a handful of AZD1222 recipients, more than 5 in all, had baseline seropositivity. Among vaccine-associated CD4 TCRs, coverage spanned spike, with dominance at 160-218 and 743-854.

About this clone: Its antigen is as yet unknown.

The junction had 13 bases not matched to a gene; V was cut back by 4 bases and J by 3 bases. The CDR3 has 20 residues. Looked up from germline, CDR1 is LGHDT and CDR2 is YNNKEL (reference sequence). Assay used: immunoSEQ multiplex PCR; TCRdb lists only in-frame clones, some missing. The table records 160,000 or so clones, roughly 89% of them present only once. The material was peripheral blood, obtained on day 0 of AZD1222 vaccination. The TCR was taken from an adult in good health. The V gene is TRBV3-1 (or the pseudogene TRBV3-2), the J gene TRBJ2-2, with 14 bases that match TRBD2. DNA of the CDR3: TGTGCCAGCAGCCTTACTACCGGGACTAGCGGGAGAGGGGACACCGGGGAGCTGTTTTTT. The encoded protein is CASSLTTGTSGRGDTGELFF.